The source of this TCR beta chain is a study of blood T cell repertoires in COVID-19. Here immunoSEQ multiplex PCR was the method, and the copy in TCRdb shows in-frame clones only, minus some. In the table there are 120,000 to 150,000 clones, roughly 90% of which are singletons. Germline values: CDR1 SGHTA, CDR2 FQGTGA. Trimming cost V 6 bases and J 5 bases, with 16 bases left between them. This CDR3 contains 15 residues. The chain is built from TRBV7-3 and TRBJ2-2; tentative D call: TRBD1 (5 bases). The TCR comes from a woman in her twenties or thirties with acute COVID-19. The sequencing input was PBMCs or T cells enriched from blood (not recorded which). The CDR3 DNA reads as TGTGCCAGCAGGGACAACACAATGGGGACCGGGGAGCTGTTTTTT. Encoded protein: CASRDNTMGTGELFF. The whole variable domain, remainder taken from reference TRBV7-3 and TRBJ2-2, is GAGVSQTPSNKVTEKGKYVELRCDPISGHTALYWYRQSLGQGPEFLIYFQGTGAADDSGLPNDRFFAVRPEGSVSTLKIQRTERGDSAVYLCASRDNTMGTGELFFGEGSRLTVL.